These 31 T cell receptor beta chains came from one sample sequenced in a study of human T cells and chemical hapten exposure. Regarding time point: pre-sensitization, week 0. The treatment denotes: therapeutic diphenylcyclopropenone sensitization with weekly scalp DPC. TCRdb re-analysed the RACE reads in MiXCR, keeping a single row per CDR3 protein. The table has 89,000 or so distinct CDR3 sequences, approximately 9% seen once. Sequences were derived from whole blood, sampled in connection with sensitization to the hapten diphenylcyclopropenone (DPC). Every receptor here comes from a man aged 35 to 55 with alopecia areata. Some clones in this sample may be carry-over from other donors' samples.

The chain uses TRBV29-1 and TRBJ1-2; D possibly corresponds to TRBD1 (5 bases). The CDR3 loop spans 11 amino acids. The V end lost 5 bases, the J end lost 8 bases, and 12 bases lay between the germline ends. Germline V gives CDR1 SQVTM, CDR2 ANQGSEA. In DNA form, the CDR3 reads TGCAGCGTTCAGGGAGAAGGAGGCTACACCTTC. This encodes CSVQGEGGYTF.

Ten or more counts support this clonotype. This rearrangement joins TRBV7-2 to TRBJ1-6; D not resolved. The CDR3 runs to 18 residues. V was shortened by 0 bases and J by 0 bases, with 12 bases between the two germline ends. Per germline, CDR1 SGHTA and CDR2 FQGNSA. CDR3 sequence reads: CASSLAGRTSSYNSPLHF. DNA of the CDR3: TGTGCCAGCAGCTTAGCGGGCAGAACGAGCTCCTATAATTCACCCCTCCACTTT.

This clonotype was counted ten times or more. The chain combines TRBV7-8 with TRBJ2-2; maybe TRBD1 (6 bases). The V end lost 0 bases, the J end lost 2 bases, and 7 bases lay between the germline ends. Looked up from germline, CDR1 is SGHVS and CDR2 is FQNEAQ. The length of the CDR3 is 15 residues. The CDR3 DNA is TGTGCCAGCAGCTTAGCGGGGGCTAACACCGGGGAGCTGTTTTTT. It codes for CASSLAGANTGELFF.

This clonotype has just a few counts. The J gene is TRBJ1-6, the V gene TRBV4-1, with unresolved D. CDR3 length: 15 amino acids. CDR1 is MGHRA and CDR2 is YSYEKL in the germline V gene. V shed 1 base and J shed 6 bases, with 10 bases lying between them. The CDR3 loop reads CASSQVGSGNSPLHF. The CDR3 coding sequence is TGCGCCAGCAGCCAAGTGGGGTCGGGTAATTCACCCCTCCACTTT.

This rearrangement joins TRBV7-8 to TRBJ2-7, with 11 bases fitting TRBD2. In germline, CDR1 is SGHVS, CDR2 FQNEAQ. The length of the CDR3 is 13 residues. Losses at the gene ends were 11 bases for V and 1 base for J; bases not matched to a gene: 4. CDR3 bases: TGTGCCGGGGGGACTAGCGGATCCTACGAGCAGTACTTC. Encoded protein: CAGGTSGSYEQYF.

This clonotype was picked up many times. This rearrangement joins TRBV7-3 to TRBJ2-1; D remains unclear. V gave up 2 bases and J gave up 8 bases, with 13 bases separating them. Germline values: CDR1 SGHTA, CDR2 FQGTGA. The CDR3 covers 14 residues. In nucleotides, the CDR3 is TGTGCCAGCAGCTTAGGCGAGGCTGAGCATGAGCAGTTCTTC. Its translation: CASSLGEAEHEQFF.

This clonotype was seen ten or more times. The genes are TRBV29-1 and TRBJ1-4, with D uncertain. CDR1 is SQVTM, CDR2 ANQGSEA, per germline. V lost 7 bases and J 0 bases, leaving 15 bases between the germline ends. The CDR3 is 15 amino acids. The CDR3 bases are TGCAGCGCAGGACCGAGCATCTCAACTAATGAAAAACTGTTTTTT. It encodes CSAGPSISTNEKLFF.

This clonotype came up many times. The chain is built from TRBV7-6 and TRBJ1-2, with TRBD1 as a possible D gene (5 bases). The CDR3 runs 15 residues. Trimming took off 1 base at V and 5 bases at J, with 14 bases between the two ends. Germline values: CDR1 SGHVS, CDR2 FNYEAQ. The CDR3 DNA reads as TGTGCCAGCAGCTTAGAGAGGCAGGGCCTATATGGCTACACCTTC. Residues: CASSLERQGLYGYTF.

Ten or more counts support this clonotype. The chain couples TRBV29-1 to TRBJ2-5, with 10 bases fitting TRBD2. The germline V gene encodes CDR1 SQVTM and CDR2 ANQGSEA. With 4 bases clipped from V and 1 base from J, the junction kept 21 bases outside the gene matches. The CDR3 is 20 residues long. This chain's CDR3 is CSVVPLSGRALQALQETQYF. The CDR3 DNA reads TGCAGCGTTGTGCCCCTCAGCGGGAGGGCCCTTCAGGCCCTCCAAGAGACCCAGTACTTC.

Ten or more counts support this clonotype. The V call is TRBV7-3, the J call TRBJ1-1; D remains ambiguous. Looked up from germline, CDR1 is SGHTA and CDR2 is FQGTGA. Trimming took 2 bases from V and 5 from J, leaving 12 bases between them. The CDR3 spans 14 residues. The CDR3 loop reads CASSLFGDTTEAFF. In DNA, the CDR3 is TGTGCCAGCAGCTTATTCGGGGATACTACTGAAGCTTTCTTT.

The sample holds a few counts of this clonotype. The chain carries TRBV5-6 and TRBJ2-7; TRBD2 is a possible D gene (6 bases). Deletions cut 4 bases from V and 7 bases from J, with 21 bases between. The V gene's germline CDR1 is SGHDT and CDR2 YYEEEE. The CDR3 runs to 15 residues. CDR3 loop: CASSPFAGQPREQYV. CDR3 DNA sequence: TGTGCCAGCAGCCCCTTCGCGGGGCAGCCTAGGGAGCAGTACGTC.

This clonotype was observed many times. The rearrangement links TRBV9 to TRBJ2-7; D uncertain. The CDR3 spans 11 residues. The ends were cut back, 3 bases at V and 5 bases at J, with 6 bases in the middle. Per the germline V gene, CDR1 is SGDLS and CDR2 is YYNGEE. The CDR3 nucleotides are TGTGCCAGCAGCGCGCGGAACGAGCAGTACTTC. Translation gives CASSARNEQYF. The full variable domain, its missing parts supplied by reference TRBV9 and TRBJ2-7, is DSGVTQTPKHLITATGQRVTLRCSPRSGDLSVYWYQQSLDQGLQFLIQYYNGEERAKGNILERFSAQQFPDLHSELNLSSLELGDSALYFCASSARNEQYFGPGTRLTVT.

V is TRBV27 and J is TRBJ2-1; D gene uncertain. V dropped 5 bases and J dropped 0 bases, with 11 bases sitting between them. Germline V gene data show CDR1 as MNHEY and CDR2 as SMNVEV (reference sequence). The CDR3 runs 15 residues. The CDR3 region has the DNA TGTGCCAGCAGTCTCCGGGCGAGCTCCTACAATGAGCAGTTCTTC. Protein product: CASSLRASSYNEQFF.

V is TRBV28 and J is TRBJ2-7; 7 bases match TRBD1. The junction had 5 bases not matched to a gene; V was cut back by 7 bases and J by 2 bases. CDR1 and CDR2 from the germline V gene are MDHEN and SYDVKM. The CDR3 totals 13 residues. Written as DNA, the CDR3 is TGTGCCAGCACTAAGGGACAGACCTACGAGCAGTACTTC. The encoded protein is CASTKGQTYEQYF.

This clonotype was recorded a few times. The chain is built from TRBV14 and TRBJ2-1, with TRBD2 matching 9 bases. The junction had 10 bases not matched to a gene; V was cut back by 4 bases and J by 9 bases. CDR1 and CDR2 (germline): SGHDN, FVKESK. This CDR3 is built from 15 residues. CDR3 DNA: TGTGCCAGCAGCCCCTCTGCGGGAGGGAGGATTGAGCAGTTCTTC. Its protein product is CASSPSAGGRIEQFF.

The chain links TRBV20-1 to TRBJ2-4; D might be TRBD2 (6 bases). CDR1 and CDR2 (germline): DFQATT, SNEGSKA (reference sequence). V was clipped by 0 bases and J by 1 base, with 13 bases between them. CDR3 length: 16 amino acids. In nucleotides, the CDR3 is TGCAGTGCTAGAGATTGGGGCGGGGATGCCAAAAACATTCAGTACTTC. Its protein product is CSARDWGGDAKNIQYF.

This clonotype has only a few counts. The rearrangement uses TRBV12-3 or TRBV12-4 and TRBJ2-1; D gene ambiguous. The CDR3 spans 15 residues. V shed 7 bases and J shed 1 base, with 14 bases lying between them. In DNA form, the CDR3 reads TGTGCCAGCAATGGAGCTGGGATATCCTACAATGAGCAGTTCTTC. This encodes CASNGAGISYNEQFF.

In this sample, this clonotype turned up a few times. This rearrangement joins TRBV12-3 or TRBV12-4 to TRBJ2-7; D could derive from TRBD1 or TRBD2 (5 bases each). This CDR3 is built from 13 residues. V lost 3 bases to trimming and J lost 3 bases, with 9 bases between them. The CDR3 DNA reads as TGTGCCAGCAGTTTCGGGGCCGTCTACGAGCAGTACTTC. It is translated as CASSFGAVYEQYF.

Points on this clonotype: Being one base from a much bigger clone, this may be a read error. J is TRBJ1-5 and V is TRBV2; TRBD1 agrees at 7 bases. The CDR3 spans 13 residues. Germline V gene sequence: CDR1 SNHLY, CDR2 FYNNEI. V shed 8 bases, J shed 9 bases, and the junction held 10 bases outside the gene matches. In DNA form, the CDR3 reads TGTGCCAGCGGTCCCGGACAGGAGCGGCCCCAGCATTTT. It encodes CASGPGQERPQHF.

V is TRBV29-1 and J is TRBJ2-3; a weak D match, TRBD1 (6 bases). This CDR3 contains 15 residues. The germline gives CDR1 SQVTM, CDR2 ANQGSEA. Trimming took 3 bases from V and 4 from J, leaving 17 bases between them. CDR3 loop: CSVDRGWAGADTQYF. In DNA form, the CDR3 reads TGCAGCGTTGACAGAGGATGGGCAGGGGCAGATACGCAGTATTTT.

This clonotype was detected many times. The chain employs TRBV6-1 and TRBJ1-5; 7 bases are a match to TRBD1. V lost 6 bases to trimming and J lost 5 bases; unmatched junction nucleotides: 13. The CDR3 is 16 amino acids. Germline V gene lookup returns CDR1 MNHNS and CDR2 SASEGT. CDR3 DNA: TGTGCCAGCAGGCACCAGGGGGAAAACAGGTATCAGCCCCAGCATTTT. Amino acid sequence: CASRHQGENRYQPQHF.

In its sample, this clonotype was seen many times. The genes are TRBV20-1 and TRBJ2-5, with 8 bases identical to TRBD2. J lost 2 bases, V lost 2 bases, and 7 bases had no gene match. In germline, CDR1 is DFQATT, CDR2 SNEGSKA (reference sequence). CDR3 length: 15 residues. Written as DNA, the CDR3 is TGCAGTGCTAGATTCGCGGGAGGAGTTCAAGAGACCCAGTACTTC. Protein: CSARFAGGVQETQYF.

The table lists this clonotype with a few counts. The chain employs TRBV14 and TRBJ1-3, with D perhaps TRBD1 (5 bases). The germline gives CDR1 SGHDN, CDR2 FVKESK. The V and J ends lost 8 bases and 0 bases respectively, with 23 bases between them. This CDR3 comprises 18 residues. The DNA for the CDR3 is TGTGCCAGCCTACTGCGGGGACTGTTTATCTTCTCTGGAAACACCATATATTTT. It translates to CASLLRGLFIFSGNTIYF.

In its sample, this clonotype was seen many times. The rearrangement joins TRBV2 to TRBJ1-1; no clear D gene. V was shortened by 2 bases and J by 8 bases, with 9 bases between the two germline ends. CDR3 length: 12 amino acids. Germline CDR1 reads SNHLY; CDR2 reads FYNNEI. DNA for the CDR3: TGTGCCAGCAGTGAAAGTCCCAGGGAAGCTTTCTTT. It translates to CASSESPREAFF.

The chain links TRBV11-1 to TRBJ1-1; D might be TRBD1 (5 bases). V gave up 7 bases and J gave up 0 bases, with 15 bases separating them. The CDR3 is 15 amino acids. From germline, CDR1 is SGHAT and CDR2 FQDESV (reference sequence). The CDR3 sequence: CASKGRSSMNTEAFF. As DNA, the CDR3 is TGTGCCAGCAAGGGACGTAGCTCTATGAACACTGAAGCTTTCTTT.

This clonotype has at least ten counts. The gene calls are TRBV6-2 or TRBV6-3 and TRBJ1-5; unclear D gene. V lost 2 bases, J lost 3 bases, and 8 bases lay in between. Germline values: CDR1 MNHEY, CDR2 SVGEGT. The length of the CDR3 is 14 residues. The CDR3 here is CASSYGGDNQPQHF. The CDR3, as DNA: TGTGCCAGCAGTTACGGAGGAGACAATCAGCCCCAGCATTTT.

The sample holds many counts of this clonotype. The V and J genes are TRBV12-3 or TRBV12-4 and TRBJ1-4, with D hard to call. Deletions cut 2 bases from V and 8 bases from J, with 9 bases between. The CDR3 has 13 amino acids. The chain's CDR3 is CASSLMVGEKLFF. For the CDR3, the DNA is TGTGCCAGCAGTTTAATGGTTGGGGAAAAACTGTTTTTT.

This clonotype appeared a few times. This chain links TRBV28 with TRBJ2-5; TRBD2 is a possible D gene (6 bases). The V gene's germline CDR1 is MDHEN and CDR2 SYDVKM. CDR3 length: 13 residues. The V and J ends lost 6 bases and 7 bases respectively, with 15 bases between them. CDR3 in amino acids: CASRDAGIATQYF. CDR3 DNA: TGTGCCAGCAGAGATGCGGGGATCGCGACCCAGTACTTC.

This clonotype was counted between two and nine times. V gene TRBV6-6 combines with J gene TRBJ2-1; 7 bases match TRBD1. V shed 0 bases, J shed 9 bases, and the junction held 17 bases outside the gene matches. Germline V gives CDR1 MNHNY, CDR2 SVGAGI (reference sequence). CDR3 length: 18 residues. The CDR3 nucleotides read TGTGCCAGCAGTTACTCAGACAGGGTCCCGACCCCCGCCTTTGAGCAGTTCTTC. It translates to CASSYSDRVPTPAFEQFF.

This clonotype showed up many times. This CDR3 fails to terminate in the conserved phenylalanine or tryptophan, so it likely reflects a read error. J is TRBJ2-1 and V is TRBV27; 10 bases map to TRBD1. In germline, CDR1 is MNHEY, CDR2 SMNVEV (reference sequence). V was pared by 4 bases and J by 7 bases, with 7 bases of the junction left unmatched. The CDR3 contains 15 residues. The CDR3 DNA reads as TGTGCCAGCAGTTGGGGGGACAGGGGAGAAAATGAGCAGTTCTTA. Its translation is CASSWGDRGENEQFL.

The CDR3 here is CASTRTGGMRETQYF. CDR3 coding DNA: TGTGCCAGCACCAGGACAGGGGGCATGAGGGAGACCCAGTACTTC. The chain has TRBV12-3 or TRBV12-4 and TRBJ2-5; 11 bases match TRBD1. J lost 5 bases, V lost 7 bases, and 9 bases had no gene match. The CDR3 has 15 residues.